The clone carrying this T cell receptor (beta chain) has only a few counts. Original analysis: Reference gene primer amplification in the assay estimated nucleated cell counts. Measured with immunoSEQ multiplex PCR; TCRdb has only the in-frame clones, and not every one. Clone size and V and J calls were adopted from that table, with D and trimming inferred from the DNA. There are about 160,000 clones in the sample; about four fifths occur only once, and around 15% lies in the top ten. Trimming took off 3 bases at V and 5 bases at J, with 15 bases between the two ends. Germline CDR1 is SGHNT and CDR2 is YYREEE (reference sequence). This CDR3 is built from 14 residues. The sample belongs to a study of blood T cell repertoires in COVID-19. Study overall: The United States, Italy and Spain provided the acute and convalescent COVID-19 samples.

The chain has TRBV5-4 and TRBJ2-7; TRBD1 is a possible D gene (5 bases). The sequenced sample consisted of peripheral blood. The TCR comes from a human donor with acute or convalescent COVID-19. The donor label of this sample is uncertain. The CDR3 is CASSWTNVPHEQYF. CDR3 bases: TGTGCCAGCAGCTGGACAAACGTTCCCCACGAGCAGTACTTC. The entire variable domain, with the rest obtained from reference TRBV5-4 and TRBJ2-7, is as follows: ETGVTQSPTHLIKTRGQQVTLRCSSQSGHNTVSWYQQALGQGPQFIFQYYREEENGRGNFPPRFSGLQFPNYSSELNVNALELDDSALYLCASSWTNVPHEQYFGPGTRLTVT.